This T cell receptor (beta chain) was identified in a study of T cells in Graves' hyperthyroidism and ophthalmopathy. Study results and caveats: Among clonotypes expanded in thyroid above 0.001, most were also found in blood.

CDR1 and CDR2 from the germline V gene are ENHRY and SYGVKD. With 2 bases removed from V and 4 bases from J, the gap between germline ends came to 12 bases. This CDR3 is built from 15 residues. Of note for this clonotype: As yet, its antigen is unknown.

RNA transcripts gave rise to amplified TCR beta CDR3 regions. In the first-round RT-PCR of the TCR CDR3, the HTBI primer set was used. TCRdb processed the multiplex PCR reads anew with MiXCR; each CDR3 protein has one entry. The sample lists 350,000 to 450,000 distinct CDR3 sequences, about 14% occurring once. The V and J genes are TRBV10-3 and TRBJ2-4, with D possibly matching TRBD2 (5 bases). This receptor was identified in a man aged 50-59 years with Graves' ophthalmopathy. The sequencing input was blood. Written as DNA, the CDR3 is TGTGCCATCAGTGAGGGCGGGCAGACTAAAAACATTCAGTACTTC. It is translated as CAISEGGQTKNIQYF.